The 2 T cell receptor beta chains below were found in one sample sequenced in a study of blood T cell repertoires in COVID-19. Clones were sequenced by immunoSEQ multiplex PCR, and TCRdb holds only the in-frame ones, with some missing. The sample holds 110,000 to 150,000 clones, just under 85% seen once. Sequencing input: peripheral blood. These receptors all stem from a woman older than 75 with acute or convalescent COVID-19.

This sequence joins TRBV2 and TRBJ1-4; D possibly corresponds to TRBD1 (5 bases). CDR1 SNHLY and CDR2 FYNNEI come from the germline V gene. Trimming removed 8 bases from V and 4 bases from J, with 11 bases in between. CDR3 length: 13 amino acids. CDR3 sequence (DNA): TGTGCCAGCGGGGGGGGGAATAATGAAAAACTGTTTTTT. Protein sequence: CASGGGNNEKLFF.

The DNA of the CDR3 is TGTGCCAGCGGGGGAGGGGCTGGGGCCAACGTCCTGACTTTC. Amino acid sequence: CASGGGAGANVLTF. V usage is TRBV27 and J usage is TRBJ2-6; 7 bases fit TRBD2. This CDR3 is built from 14 residues. Germline V gene lookup returns CDR1 MNHEY and CDR2 SMNVEV (reference sequence). Germline trimming cut 8 bases from V and 2 bases from J; bases unmatched to any gene: 3.